This is a list of T cell receptor beta chains from one sample in a study of identical twins. TCRdb re-called the 5' RACE reads through MiXCR, storing one row per CDR3 protein. The data contain about 430,000 distinct CDR3 sequences, under 20% of them singletons. The source material was naive T cells sorted from blood. These TCRs come from a man between 45 and 60 years old in good health. Each CDR3 is given with its conserved first and last residue. Each record gives: J gene, clone size, CDR3 length, D gene, V gene, CDR3 protein, CDR3 DNA. D genes are given only for firm matches. Clone size is not always given. Where it is, it says once, few, many or a class for expanded clones.

TRBJ2-2 | many | 14 | - | TRBV5-1 | CASSGQLNTGELFF | TGCGCCAGCAGTGGGCAGCTCAACACCGGGGAGCTGTTTTTT
TRBJ2-1 | few | 13 | TRBD1 | TRBV29-1 | CSVDLGQGNEQFF | TGCAGCGTTGACTTAGGACAGGGCAATGAGCAGTTCTTC
TRBJ2-7 | many | 13 | - | TRBV20-1 | CSAPQKGKGEQYF | TGCAGTGCTCCCCAAAAGGGAAAGGGTGAGCAGTACTTC
TRBJ2-2 | - | 15 | TRBD2 | TRBV12-3/TRBV12-4 | CASTLGLVDTGELFF | TGTGCCAGCACCCTCGGACTAGTAGACACCGGGGAGCTGTTTTTT
TRBJ2-2 | - | 18 | TRBD2 | TRBV10-3 | CAISAGLAGFTGSRELFF | TGTGCCATCAGTGCAGGACTAGCGGGCTTCACAGGATCTAGGGAGCTGTTTTTT
TRBJ2-7 | many | 12 | TRBD2 | TRBV29-1 | CSVVGTSFEQYF | TGCAGCGTTGTCGGGACTAGCTTTGAGCAGTACTTC
TRBJ1-1 | - | 15 | - | TRBV7-2 | CASSPRQHMNTEAFF | TGTGCCAGCAGCCCCCGACAGCACATGAACACTGAAGCTTTCTTT
TRBJ2-1 | - | 19 | TRBD2 | TRBV20-1 | CSASGWRTSGGRTYNEQFF | TGCAGTGCTAGCGGGTGGAGGACTAGCGGGGGCCGAACCTACAATGAGCAGTTCTTC
TRBJ1-1 | many | 16 | - | TRBV28 | CASSFPLSGVNTEAFF | TGTGCCAGCAGTTTCCCGTTATCCGGGGTGAACACTGAAGCTTTCTTT
TRBJ2-1 | few | 16 | TRBD2 | TRBV6-5 | CASSYSAGGRYNEQFF | TGTGCCAGCAGTTACTCGGCGGGAGGGCGGTACAATGAGCAGTTCTTC
TRBJ2-3 | - | 18 | TRBD2 | TRBV20-1 | CSAIAGTSGFFSTDTQYF | TGCAGTGCCATAGCCGGGACTAGCGGATTTTTTAGCACAGATACGCAGTATTTT
TRBJ2-4 | few | 14 | - | TRBV7-6 | CASSLGSGKNIQYF | TGTGCCAGCAGCTTAGGGTCCGGGAAAAACATTCAGTACTTC
TRBJ1-5 | few | 16 | - | TRBV4-3 | CASSQDSQPLNQPQHF | TGCGCCAGCAGCCAAGACTCGCAGCCCCTCAATCAGCCCCAGCATTTT
TRBJ2-3 | few | 16 | TRBD2 | TRBV9 | CASSVVPAGGPDTQYF | TGTGCCAGCAGCGTAGTTCCAGCGGGAGGACCAGATACGCAGTATTTT
TRBJ1-5 | many | 16 | TRBD1 | TRBV4-2 | CASSQDVGQGAQPQHF | TGTGCCAGCAGCCAAGATGTGGGACAGGGGGCTCAGCCCCAGCATTTT
TRBJ2-3 | - | 14 | - | TRBV7-9 | CASSLDLNRDTQYF | TGTGCCAGCAGCTTAGACCTGAACAGGGATACGCAGTATTTT
TRBJ2-3 | - | 16 | TRBD1 | TRBV7-2 | CASSPDRARGTDTQYF | TGTGCCAGCAGCCCGGACAGGGCTCGGGGCACAGATACGCAGTATTTT
TRBJ2-3 | - | 14 | - | TRBV5-1 | CASSFGDRTDTQYF | TGCGCCAGCAGCTTTGGGGATCGCACAGATACGCAGTATTTT
TRBJ2-3 | - | 14 | - | TRBV7-3 | CASSLYRMGDTQYF | TGTGCCAGCAGCTTATATCGAATGGGGGATACGCAGTATTTT
TRBJ2-1 | many | 16 | - | TRBV12-3/TRBV12-4 | CASSPPTSYSYNEQFF | TGTGCCAGCAGCCCACCTACTAGCTACTCCTACAATGAGCAGTTCTTC
TRBJ1-1 | - | 18 | TRBD1 | TRBV12-3/TRBV12-4 | CAGSFLGRGRLMNTEAFF | TGTGCCGGCAGTTTCCTTGGCAGGGGGCGACTCATGAACACTGAAGCTTTCTTT
TRBJ2-5 | few | 12 | TRBD1 | TRBV20-1 | CSARGQQETQYF | TGCAGTGCTAGGGGACAGCAAGAGACCCAGTACTTC
TRBJ1-2 | - | 15 | - | TRBV28 | CASSFEEIPNYGYTF | TGTGCCAGCAGTTTCGAGGAGATACCTAACTATGGCTACACCTTC
TRBJ2-7 | - | 14 | TRBD1 | TRBV5-1 | CASSPRGFPYEQYF | TGCGCCAGCAGCCCCAGGGGGTTCCCTTACGAGCAGTACTTC
TRBJ1-1 | many | 12 | - | TRBV10-3 | CAISGEALEAFF | TGTGCCATCAGTGGGGAGGCCCTTGAAGCTTTCTTT
TRBJ2-7 | few | 16 | TRBD1 | TRBV4-3 | CASSQGTGGPSYEQYF | TGCGCCAGCAGCCAAGGGACAGGGGGGCCCTCCTACGAGCAGTACTTC
TRBJ2-7 | once | 14 | - | TRBV6-1 | CASTRQGTPGEQYF | TGTGCCAGCACCCGTCAAGGAACTCCTGGCGAGCAGTACTTC
TRBJ2-7 | few | 15 | - | TRBV7-2 | CASSLGGSLSYEQYF | TGTGCCAGCAGCTTAGGGGGCAGCCTGTCCTACGAGCAGTACTTC
TRBJ2-1 | - | 14 | - | TRBV6-1 | CASSTPRIYNEQFF | TGTGCCAGCAGTACACCCAGGATCTACAATGAGCAGTTCTTC
TRBJ2-2 | many | 17 | TRBD2 | TRBV6-2/TRBV6-3 | CASSLLAGALGPGELFF | TGTGCCAGCAGTCTACTAGCGGGGGCTCTCGGTCCCGGGGAGCTGTTTTTT
TRBJ1-2 | - | 15 | - | TRBV28 | CASSSLGGRGGGYTF | TGTGCCAGCAGTTCTCTCGGCGGCAGGGGAGGCGGCTACACCTTC
TRBJ2-1 | - | 15 | - | TRBV20-1 | CSARSGGSHYNEQFF | TGCAGTGCTAGATCCGGGGGCTCCCATTACAATGAGCAGTTCTTC
TRBJ1-2 | few | 13 | - | TRBV3-1 | CASSQTTDYGYTF | TGTGCCAGCAGCCAAACGACAGACTATGGCTACACCTTC
TRBJ2-2 | many | 15 | - | TRBV29-1 | CSVRTGFSNTGELFF | TGCAGCGTGCGAACGGGATTCTCGAACACCGGGGAGCTGTTTTTT
TRBJ2-1 | many | 15 | - | TRBV20-1 | CSARGDRSPMGEQFF | TGCAGTGCTAGGGGAGACAGAAGTCCAATGGGTGAGCAGTTCTTC
TRBJ2-5 | few | 12 | - | TRBV20-1 | CSGTDVQETQYF | TGCAGTGGAACGGACGTACAAGAGACCCAGTACTTC
TRBJ2-1 | few | 14 | TRBD2 | TRBV20-1 | CSAPLAGGTNEQFF | TGCAGTGCGCCTCTAGCGGGAGGCACTAATGAGCAGTTCTTC
TRBJ2-1 | - | 15 | TRBD2 | TRBV6-1 | CASTQRDGWTNEQFF | TGTGCCAGCACGCAGCGGGATGGTTGGACTAATGAGCAGTTCTTC
TRBJ1-2 | - | 15 | TRBD1 | TRBV15 | CATRDRDSYFYGYTF | TGTGCCACCAGGGATCGGGACAGCTACTTCTATGGCTACACCTTC
TRBJ2-7 | few | 11 | - | TRBV18 | CASSTGTEQYF | TGTGCCAGCTCAACAGGGACCGAGCAGTACTTC
TRBJ1-6 | many | 15 | - | TRBV5-1 | CASSPDSSSSTPLHF | TGCGCCAGCAGCCCGGACAGTTCTTCTTCCACACCCCTCCACTTT
TRBJ2-7 | - | 16 | TRBD1 | TRBV20-1 | CSARVGDRAYSYEQYF | TGCAGTGCTAGAGTAGGAGACAGGGCCTATTCCTACGAGCAGTACTTC
TRBJ2-3 | - | 18 | TRBD2 | TRBV6-5 | CASSYSIFQAGVTDTQYF | TGTGCCAGCAGTTACTCCATATTTCAAGCGGGGGTGACAGATACGCAGTATTTT
TRBJ2-7 | many | 11 | - | TRBV29-1 | CSVLMEREQYF | TGCAGCGTTCTCATGGAGCGAGAGCAGTACTTC
TRBJ2-7 | many | 12 | - | TRBV6-2/TRBV6-3 | CASTQSSYEQYF | TGTGCCAGCACCCAGAGCTCCTACGAGCAGTACTTC
TRBJ1-4 | many | 16 | - | TRBV20-1 | CSAKPPGGAFNEKLFF | TGCAGTGCTAAACCCCCGGGGGGGGCCTTTAATGAAAAACTGTTTTTT